A selection of T cell receptor beta chains follows, all from one sample in a study of healthy donors' naive CD4 and CD8 T cells. TCRdb ran MiXCR on the reads and lists one entry per CDR3 protein. The sample carries roughly 200,000 distinct CDR3 sequences, over 60% recorded once. The sequenced sample consisted of naive CD4+ and CD8+ T cells sorted from blood, pooled from several donors. Source of these receptors: a pool of human donors in good health; the sample pools cells from several healthy donors. Each CDR3 is given with its conserved first and last residue. A D gene is named only where the DNA matches it firmly. Where a row states a size, it is once, few, many or the class of an expanded clone; other rows omit it.

v_gene: TRBV5-1; j_gene: TRBJ2-6; d_gene: TRBD2; abundance: -; CDR3aa: CASSLVRAGPSGANVLTF; CDR3nt: TGCGCCAGCAGCTTGGTTCGAGCGGGGCCCTCTGGGGCCAACGTCCTGACTTTC
v_gene: TRBV27; j_gene: TRBJ2-2; d_gene: TRBD2; abundance: -; CDR3aa: CASSLTSGRAPGELFF; CDR3nt: TGTGCCAGCAGTCTTACTAGCGGGAGGGCCCCCGGGGAGCTGTTTTTT
v_gene: TRBV30; j_gene: TRBJ2-7; d_gene: TRBD1; abundance: -; CDR3aa: CAQSGGQELLYEQYF; CDR3nt: TGTGCCCAAAGTGGGGGACAGGAACTCCTCTACGAGCAGTACTTC
v_gene: TRBV6-2/TRBV6-3; j_gene: TRBJ2-2; d_gene: -; abundance: -; CDR3aa: CASSLFHTDGTGELFF; CDR3nt: TGTGCCAGCAGTTTGTTCCACACGGATGGCACCGGGGAGCTGTTTTTT
v_gene: TRBV27; j_gene: TRBJ1-1; d_gene: -; abundance: -; CDR3aa: CASRNALTGVAGAFF; CDR3nt: TGTGCCAGCAGAAATGCCTTGACAGGAGTCGCCGGGGCTTTCTTT
v_gene: TRBV5-1; j_gene: TRBJ1-2; d_gene: TRBD1; abundance: -; CDR3aa: CASSIGTAQNGYTF; CDR3nt: TGCGCCAGCAGCATCGGGACAGCCCAGAATGGCTACACCTTC
v_gene: TRBV6-5; j_gene: TRBJ2-3; d_gene: -; abundance: -; CDR3aa: CASSTQGSTDTQYF; CDR3nt: TGTGCCAGCAGTACCCAGGGGAGCACAGATACGCAGTATTTT
v_gene: TRBV15; j_gene: TRBJ1-1; d_gene: TRBD1; abundance: -; CDR3aa: CATSRDRGVNTEAFF; CDR3nt: TGTGCCACCAGCAGGGACAGGGGAGTGAACACTGAAGCTTTCTTT
v_gene: TRBV7-6; j_gene: TRBJ2-5; d_gene: TRBD2; abundance: -; CDR3aa: CASSLDSGRAGETQYF; CDR3nt: TGTGCCAGCAGCTTAGATAGCGGGAGGGCCGGAGAGACCCAGTACTTC
v_gene: TRBV27; j_gene: TRBJ2-7; d_gene: TRBD2; abundance: -; CDR3aa: CASSPGAGASYEQYF; CDR3nt: TGTGCCAGCAGTCCCGGAGCGGGAGCCTCCTACGAGCAGTACTTC
v_gene: TRBV19; j_gene: TRBJ1-5; d_gene: -; abundance: few; CDR3aa: CASSREGWSNQPQHF; CDR3nt: TGTGCCAGTAGTAGGGAGGGTTGGAGCAATCAGCCCCAGCATTTT
v_gene: TRBV29-1; j_gene: TRBJ2-7; d_gene: TRBD1; abundance: -; CDR3aa: CSVGQGDKQYF; CDR3nt: TGCAGCGTTGGACAGGGTGATAAGCAGTACTTC
v_gene: TRBV19; j_gene: TRBJ1-5; d_gene: -; abundance: -; CDR3aa: CASSIRAAIRGNQPQHF; CDR3nt: TGTGCCAGTAGTATCCGGGCGGCAATTCGCGGCAATCAGCCCCAGCATTTT
v_gene: TRBV11-2; j_gene: TRBJ2-1; d_gene: -; abundance: -; CDR3aa: CASSSVRGGAGNEQFF; CDR3nt: TGTGCCAGCAGCTCCGTCAGGGGAGGGGCGGGAAATGAGCAGTTCTTC
v_gene: TRBV6-1; j_gene: TRBJ2-3; d_gene: -; abundance: -; CDR3aa: CASSKTGVSTDTQYF; CDR3nt: TGTGCCAGCAGCAAAACGGGGGTGAGCACAGATACGCAGTATTTT
v_gene: TRBV19; j_gene: TRBJ1-1; d_gene: -; abundance: -; CDR3aa: CAIRLRAADTEAFF; CDR3nt: TGTGCCATACGACTTAGGGCGGCGGACACTGAAGCTTTCTTT
v_gene: TRBV15; j_gene: TRBJ2-7; d_gene: TRBD1; abundance: -; CDR3aa: CATSSGGTGVGEQYF; CDR3nt: TGTGCCACCAGCAGCGGCGGGACAGGGGTCGGTGAGCAGTACTTC